Listed below are T cell receptor beta chains from one sample, sequenced in a study of vaccination and CD4 T cells after COVID-19. These receptors lack a known antigen. TCRdb itself ran the PCR reads through MiXCR, one entry per CDR3 protein. The sample lists 7,800 or so distinct CDR3 sequences; 41% were seen once. The sample comprised CD4+ T cells from blood, cultured in vitro. Every receptor here comes from a human donor in good health. CDR3s include the opening cysteine and the closing phenylalanine or tryptophan. D genes are given only for firm matches. The size field is filled for only some rows; it gives once, few, many or a size class.

V gene,clone size,D gene,J gene,CDR3 DNA,CDR3 protein
TRBV20-1,few,TRBD1,TRBJ1-1,TGCAGTGCTAGAGACCAAAGAACAGGGGGGTTCACTGAAGCTTTCTTT,CSARDQRTGGFTEAFF
TRBV5-1,NA,TRBD2,TRBJ2-3,TGCGCCAGCAGCGCGGGGGAAAAAGGAGATACGCAGTATTTT,CASSAGEKGDTQYF
TRBV21-1,NA,NA,TRBJ2-1,TGTGCCAGCAGCAAAAGCGGGGGGGCCAATGAGCAGTTCTTC,CASSKSGGANEQFF
TRBV6-1,NA,NA,TRBJ1-5,TGTGCCAGCGCACAGGGCAATCAGCCCCAGCATTTT,CASAQGNQPQHF
TRBV2,NA,NA,TRBJ1-2,TGTGCCAGCAGTGAACTCGGGGGCAGGGGTGACGGCTACACCTTC,CASSELGGRGDGYTF
TRBV5-6,NA,NA,TRBJ1-5,TGTGCCAGCAGCTCAGGAGGCAATCAGCCCCAGCATTTT,CASSSGGNQPQHF
TRBV7-3,NA,NA,TRBJ2-5,TGTGCCAGCAGCCCCCGTGGGGGGTTAGAGACCCAGTACTTC,CASSPRGGLETQYF
TRBV2,NA,TRBD1,TRBJ1-5,TGTGCCAGCAAGGAACAGGGGCTCAATCAGCCCCAGCATTTT,CASKEQGLNQPQHF
TRBV5-6,NA,NA,TRBJ2-5,TGTGCCAGCAGCTTGGTTACCGGGGGCGAAGAGACCCAGTACTTC,CASSLVTGGEETQYF
TRBV18,NA,NA,TRBJ1-1,TGTGCCAGCTCAAAGGGGCAGGGGGCTTTCTTT,CASSKGQGAFF
TRBV20-1,few,NA,TRBJ1-1,TGCAGTGCTAGAGATAATGTGGGGAACGCTGAAGCTTTCTTT,CSARDNVGNAEAFF
TRBV20-1,few,TRBD2,TRBJ2-2,TGCAGTGCTAGAGGGAGGGCTAGCGGTACCCGGAGTGAGCTGTTTTTT,CSARGRASGTRSELFF
TRBV7-6,few,TRBD2,TRBJ2-1,TGTGCCAGCAGCTTAGCTCCAGCGGGGGGGATTAATGAGCAGTTCTTC,CASSLAPAGGINEQFF
TRBV7-8,NA,TRBD2,TRBJ2-7,TGTGCCAGCAGCTTAAGCGGGAACTTGGACGAGCAGTACTTC,CASSLSGNLDEQYF
TRBV19,once,TRBD1,TRBJ1-3,TGTGCCAGTAGGGGACAGGGGGCGACCTTCTCTGGAAACACCATATATTTT,CASRGQGATFSGNTIYF
TRBV5-8,once,NA,TRBJ1-1,TGTGCCAGCAGCTTGGATGGAGAATGGACTGAAGCTTTCTTT,CASSLDGEWTEAFF
TRBV6-2/TRBV6-3,few,NA,TRBJ1-5,TGTGCCAGCAGTTACTCAGGGAGCAATCAGCCCCAGCATTTT,CASSYSGSNQPQHF
TRBV5-1,NA,TRBD1,TRBJ1-1,TGCGCCAGCAGCCCGGACAGGGGGCACGTGAACACTGAAGCTTTCTTT,CASSPDRGHVNTEAFF
TRBV6-1,NA,TRBD1,TRBJ1-1,TGTGCCAGCATGCTCAGGGGGCCGGGGACTGAAGCTTTCTTT,CASMLRGPGTEAFF
TRBV7-3,once,NA,TRBJ2-1,TGTGCCAGCAGCTTCGGACGGGACAATGAGCAGTTCTTC,CASSFGRDNEQFF
TRBV12-3/TRBV12-4,NA,NA,TRBJ1-5,TGTGCCAGCAGTTTAATGGGTGGCAATCAGCCCCAGCATTTT,CASSLMGGNQPQHF
TRBV7-3,NA,NA,TRBJ2-6,TGTGCCAGCAGCTCCGGGGGTGGGGCCAACGTCCTGACTTTC,CASSSGGGANVLTF
TRBV5-1,NA,TRBD1,TRBJ2-2,TGCGCCAGCAGCAGAAACGGACAGGGGGCTGTCGGGGAGCTGTTTTTT,CASSRNGQGAVGELFF
TRBV7-9,NA,NA,TRBJ1-5,TGTGCCAGCAGCTTATTCGCCGGCACGGGTCAGCCCCAGCATTTT,CASSLFAGTGQPQHF
TRBV27,few,NA,TRBJ1-1,TGTGCCAGCAGTTTATGGTCAGGGCATCTGAACACTGAAGCTTTCTTT,CASSLWSGHLNTEAFF
TRBV19,few,NA,TRBJ1-1,TGTGCCAGTACTAACCGAGGGACTGGCACTGAAGCTTTCTTT,CASTNRGTGTEAFF
TRBV20-1,medium-sized,NA,TRBJ1-6,TGCAGTGCTAACCTACCTACAGGGTTTGGCTCACCCCTCCACTTT,CSANLPTGFGSPLHF
TRBV20-1,NA,NA,TRBJ1-5,TGCAGTGCTACAGTGGATAGCAATCAGCCCCAGCATTTT,CSATVDSNQPQHF
TRBV6-1,few,TRBD1,TRBJ1-5,TGTGTGACAGGGCCCAGTCAGCCCCAGCATTTT,CVTGPSQPQHF
TRBV30,once,NA,TRBJ2-1,TGTGCCTGGAGTGTATCAGGGGGGCTTGAGCAGTTCTTC,CAWSVSGGLEQFF
TRBV7-3,NA,NA,TRBJ1-1,TGTGCCAGTGCCGCTGGGGGTAGGGACACTGAAGCTTTCTTT,CASAAGGRDTEAFF
TRBV7-9,few,NA,TRBJ1-1,TGTGCCAGCAACAAGGGGCAGAACACTGAAGCTTTCTTT,CASNKGQNTEAFF
TRBV25-1,NA,NA,TRBJ1-1,TGTGCCAGCAGTGAATTCGGGGGGGGTACTGAAGCTTTCTTT,CASSEFGGGTEAFF
TRBV7-2,NA,TRBD1,TRBJ2-3,TGTGCCAGCCTTCGGGACAGGCCCTATACAGATACGCAGTATTTT,CASLRDRPYTDTQYF
TRBV30,NA,NA,TRBJ2-3,TGTGCCTGGTCACCCGATGGGGGGGCAATAGATACGCAGTATTTT,CAWSPDGGAIDTQYF
TRBV2,medium-sized,NA,TRBJ1-2,TGTGCCTGCGGCCGGGACGGTCCATATGGCTACACCTTC,CACGRDGPYGYTF
TRBV7-9,NA,NA,TRBJ1-1,TGTGCCAGCAGCTTAGAGTGGGGAGCCTTAACAACTGAAGCTTTCTTT,CASSLEWGALTTEAFF
TRBV27,NA,TRBD2,TRBJ2-1,TGTGCCAGCAGTTTAAATAAGGGACTAGATTTTGCGGATGAGCAGTTCTTC,CASSLNKGLDFADEQFF
TRBV11-2,NA,NA,TRBJ1-1,TGTGCCAGCAGCTTAGTGGGATACACTGAAGCTTTCTTT,CASSLVGYTEAFF
TRBV7-8,NA,TRBD2,TRBJ2-1,TGTGCCAGCAGCTTAGTGCTAGCGGGGTTGAGGAGCTCCTACAATGAGCAGTTCTTC,CASSLVLAGLRSSYNEQFF
TRBV6-5,NA,NA,TRBJ1-1,TGTGCCAGCAGTTACGGCGGGTACACTGAAGCTTTCTTT,CASSYGGYTEAFF